These 3 T cell receptor beta chains were all obtained from the same sample, sequenced in a study of PD-1 blockade in classical Hodgkin lymphoma. TCRdb's table, derived via immunoSEQ multiplex PCR, lists solely in-frame clones and lacks some. The table has fewer than 35,000 clones, about 80% seen once. Time point indicated: cycle 4 day 1 (C4D1), after five to seven weeks of nivolumab. All trial patients relapsed after autologous stem cell transplantation. Negative magnetic selection isolated CD4+ T cells from thawed PBMCs. The starting material was CD4+ T cells from blood, obtained before the fourth cycle of nivolumab. These receptors originate from a human donor with classical Hodgkin lymphoma.

The chain combines TRBV2 with TRBJ2-3, with 8 bases fitting TRBD2. J gave up 2 bases and V 6 bases, and 7 bases lay outside the gene matches. Germline V lookup: CDR1 SNHLY, CDR2 FYNNEI. The CDR3 runs 15 residues. For the CDR3, the DNA is TGTGCCAGCAGCGACCCGGGAGGGGCCACAGATACGCAGTATTTT. Translated, it gives CASSDPGGATDTQYF.

This rearrangement joins TRBV29-1 to TRBJ1-1; D remains unclear. V lost 2 bases to trimming and J lost 0 bases, with 7 bases between them. The CDR3 is 13 residues long. CDR1 is SQVTM, CDR2 ANQGSEA, per germline. CDR3 sequence (DNA): TGCAGCGTTGAACCAGGAATGAACACTGAAGCTTTCTTT. It encodes CSVEPGMNTEAFF.

The gene calls are TRBV11-2 and TRBJ1-5, with D possibly matching TRBD1 (5 bases). Germline V gene data show CDR1 as SGHAT and CDR2 as FQNNGV. This CDR3 is 15 amino acids long. The V end lost 0 bases, the J end lost 9 bases, and 15 bases lay between the germline ends. CDR3 region: CASSLDPHPGGPQHF. The CDR3 DNA follows: TGTGCCAGCAGCTTAGATCCTCACCCGGGGGGGCCCCAGCATTTT.